This TCR beta chain stems from a study of blood T cell repertoires in COVID-19. Study at large: Samples came from the United States, Italy and Spain, spanning acute and convalescent COVID-19.

Germline V gene data show CDR1 as SQVTM and CDR2 as ANQGSEA. With V trimmed by 7 bases and J by 0 bases, 7 bases remained unmatched. The CDR3 is 14 amino acids. The authors' processing: How many nucleated cells were present was estimated from reference gene primer amplification. Using immunoSEQ multiplex PCR, the repertoire was profiled, and TCRdb retains in-frame clones only, with some absent. V and J calls and clone size are copied from that table; D and trimming were computed from the DNA. The data contain around 270,000 clones, around 87% of them singletons. Seattle researchers signed up patients amid active infection and tracked them longitudinally.

This rearrangement joins TRBV29-1 to TRBJ2-5; 8 bases are a match to TRBD2. The source is a woman aged 55-75 years with COVID-19, enrolled during active disease. Sequencing was performed on peripheral blood. The CDR3 coding sequence is TGCAGCGGAAGACTAGCGCAGTACCAAGAGACCCAGTACTTC. It yields the protein CSGRLAQYQETQYF.